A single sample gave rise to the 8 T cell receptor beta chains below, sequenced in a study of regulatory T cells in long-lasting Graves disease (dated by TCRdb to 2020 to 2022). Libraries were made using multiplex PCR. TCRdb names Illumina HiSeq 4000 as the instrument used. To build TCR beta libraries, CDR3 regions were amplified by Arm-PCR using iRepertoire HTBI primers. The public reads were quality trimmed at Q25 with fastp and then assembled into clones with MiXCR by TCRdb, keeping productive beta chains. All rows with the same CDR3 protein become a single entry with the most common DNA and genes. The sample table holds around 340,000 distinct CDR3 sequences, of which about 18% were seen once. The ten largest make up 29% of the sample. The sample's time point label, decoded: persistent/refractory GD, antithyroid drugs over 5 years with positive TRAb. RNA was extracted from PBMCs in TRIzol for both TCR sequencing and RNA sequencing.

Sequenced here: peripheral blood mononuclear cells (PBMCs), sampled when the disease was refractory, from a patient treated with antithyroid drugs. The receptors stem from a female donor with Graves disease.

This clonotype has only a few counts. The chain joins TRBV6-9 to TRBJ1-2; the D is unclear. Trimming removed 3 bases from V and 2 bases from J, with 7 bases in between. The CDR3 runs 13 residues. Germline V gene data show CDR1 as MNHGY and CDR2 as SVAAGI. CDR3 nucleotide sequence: TGTGCCAGCAGTTACGCAGCGAACTATGGCTACACCTTC. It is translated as CASSYAANYGYTF.

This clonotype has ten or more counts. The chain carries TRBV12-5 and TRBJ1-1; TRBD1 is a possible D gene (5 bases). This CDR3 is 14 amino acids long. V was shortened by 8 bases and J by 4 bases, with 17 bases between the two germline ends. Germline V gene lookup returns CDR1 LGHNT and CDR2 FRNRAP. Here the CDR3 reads CASTSPGRGTEAFF. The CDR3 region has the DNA TGTGCTAGTACTTCCCCAGGGAGGGGCACTGAAGCTTTCTTT.

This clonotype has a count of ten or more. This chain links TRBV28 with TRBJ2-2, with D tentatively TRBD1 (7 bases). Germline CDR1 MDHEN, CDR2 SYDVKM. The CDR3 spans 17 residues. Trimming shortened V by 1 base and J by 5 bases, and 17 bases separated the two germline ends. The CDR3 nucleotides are TGTGCCAGCAGTTTATACAGGGGCGGGATACAAACCGGGGAGCTGTTTTTT. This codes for CASSLYRGGIQTGELFF. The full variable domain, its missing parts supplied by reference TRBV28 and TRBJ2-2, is DVKVTQSSRYLVKRTGEKVFLECVQDMDHENMFWYRQDPGLGLRLIYFSYDVKMKEKGDIPEGYSVSREKKERFSLILESASTNQTSMYLCASSLYRGGIQTGELFFGEGSRLTVL.

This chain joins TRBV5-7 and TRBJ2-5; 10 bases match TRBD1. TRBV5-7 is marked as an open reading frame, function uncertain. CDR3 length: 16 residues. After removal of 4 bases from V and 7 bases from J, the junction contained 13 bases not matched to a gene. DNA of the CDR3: TGTGCCAGCAGCCCGTCGGGGACAGGGGATTCGGGGACCCAGTACTTC. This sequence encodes CASSPSGTGDSGTQYF.

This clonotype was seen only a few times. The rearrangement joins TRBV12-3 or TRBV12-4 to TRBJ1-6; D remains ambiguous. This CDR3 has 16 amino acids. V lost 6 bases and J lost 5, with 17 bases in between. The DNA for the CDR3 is TGTGCCAGCAGGTCAGATGCCGGGAATCATAATTCACCCCTCCACTTT. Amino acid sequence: CASRSDAGNHNSPLHF.

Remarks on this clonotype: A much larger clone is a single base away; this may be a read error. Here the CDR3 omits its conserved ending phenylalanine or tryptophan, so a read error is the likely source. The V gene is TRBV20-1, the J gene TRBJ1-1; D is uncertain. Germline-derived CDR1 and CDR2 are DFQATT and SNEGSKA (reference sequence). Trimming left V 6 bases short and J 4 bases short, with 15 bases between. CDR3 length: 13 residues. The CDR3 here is CSARNPGSTEAFS. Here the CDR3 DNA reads TGCAGTGCCAGAAACCCGGGGAGCACTGAAGCTTTCTCT.

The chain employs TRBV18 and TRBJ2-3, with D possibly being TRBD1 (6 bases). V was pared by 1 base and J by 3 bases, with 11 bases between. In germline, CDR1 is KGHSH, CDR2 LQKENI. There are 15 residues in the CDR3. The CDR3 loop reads CASSPRQGSTDTQYF. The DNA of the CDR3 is TGTGCCAGCTCACCACGGCAGGGGAGTACAGATACGCAGTATTTT.

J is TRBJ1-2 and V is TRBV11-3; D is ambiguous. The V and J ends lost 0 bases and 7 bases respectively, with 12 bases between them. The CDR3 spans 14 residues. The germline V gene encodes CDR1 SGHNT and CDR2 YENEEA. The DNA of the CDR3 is TGTGCCAGCAGCTTAGATCATAGGTACCCTGGCTACACCTTC. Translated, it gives CASSLDHRYPGYTF.